This TCR beta chain was retrieved from a study of T cells in Graves' hyperthyroidism and ophthalmopathy. Not enrolled were patients with uncontrolled infection, other autoimmune disease, pregnancy or lactation. The germline V and J ends were trimmed by 3 bases and 6 bases, with 15 bases remaining between them. The germline gives CDR1 LNHDA, CDR2 SQIVND (reference sequence). CDR3 length equals 15 residues. Regions amplified from RNA transcripts were the TCR beta CDR3 regions. The HTBI primer set was used in a first-round RT-PCR of the TCR CDR3. TCRdb itself ran the multiplex PCR reads through MiXCR, one entry per CDR3 protein. The sample has hundreds of thousands of distinct CDR3 sequences, 13% to 15% seen once.

Sequencing input: blood. This chain connects TRBV19 to TRBJ1-5; no clear D gene. The TCR was taken from a woman younger than 35 with Graves' hyperthyroidism. This CDR3 is CASSIRAALGQPQHF. CDR3 nucleotides: TGTGCCAGTAGTATCCGGGCCGCGCTGGGTCAGCCCCAGCATTTT. Complete variable domain (other parts from reference TRBV19 and TRBJ1-5): DGGITQSPKYLFRKEGQNVTLSCEQNLNHDAMYWYRQDPGQGLRLIYYSQIVNDFQKGDIAEGYSVSREKKESFPLTVTSAQKNPTAFYLCASSIRAALGQPQHFGDGTRLSIL.